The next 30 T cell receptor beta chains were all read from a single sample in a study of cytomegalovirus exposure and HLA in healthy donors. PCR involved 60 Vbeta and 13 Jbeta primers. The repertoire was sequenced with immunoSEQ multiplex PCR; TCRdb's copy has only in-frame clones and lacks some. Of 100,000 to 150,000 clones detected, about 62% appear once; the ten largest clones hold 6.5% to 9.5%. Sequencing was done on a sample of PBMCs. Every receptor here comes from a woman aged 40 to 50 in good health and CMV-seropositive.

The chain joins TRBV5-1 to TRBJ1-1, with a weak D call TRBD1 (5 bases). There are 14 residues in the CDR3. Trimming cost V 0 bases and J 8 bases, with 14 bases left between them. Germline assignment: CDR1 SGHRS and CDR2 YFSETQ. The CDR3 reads CASSLVGRESEAFF. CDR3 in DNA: TGCGCCAGCAGCTTGGTGGGGCGGGAATCAGAAGCTTTCTTT.

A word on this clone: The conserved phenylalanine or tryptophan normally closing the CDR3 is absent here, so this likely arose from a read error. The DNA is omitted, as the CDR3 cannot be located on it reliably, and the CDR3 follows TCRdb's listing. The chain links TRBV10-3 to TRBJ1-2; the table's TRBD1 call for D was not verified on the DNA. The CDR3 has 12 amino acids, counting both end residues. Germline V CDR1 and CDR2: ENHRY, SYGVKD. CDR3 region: CAISELSRTGCL.

The CDR3 reads CASRRQVNTEAFF. CDR3 sequence (DNA): TGTGCCAGCAGAAGACAGGTGAACACTGAAGCTTTCTTT. The genes are TRBV7-9 and TRBJ1-1; D possibly corresponds to TRBD1 (6 bases). Per germline, CDR1 SEHNR and CDR2 FQNEAQ (reference sequence). The CDR3 runs 13 residues. V lost 6 bases, J lost 0 bases, and 8 bases lay in between.

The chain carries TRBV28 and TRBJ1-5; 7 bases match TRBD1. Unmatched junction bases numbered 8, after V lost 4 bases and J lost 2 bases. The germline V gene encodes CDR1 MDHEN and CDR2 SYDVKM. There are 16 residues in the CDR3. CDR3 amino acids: CASSSKTGTGNQPQHF. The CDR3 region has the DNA TGTGCCAGCAGTTCTAAGACAGGGACTGGCAATCAGCCCCAGCATTTT.

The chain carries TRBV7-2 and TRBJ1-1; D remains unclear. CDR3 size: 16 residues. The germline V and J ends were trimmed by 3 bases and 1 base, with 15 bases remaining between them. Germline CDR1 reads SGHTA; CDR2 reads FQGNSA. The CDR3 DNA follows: TGTGCCAGCAGCTTGAAAGGTTGGCGCGGGAACACTGAAGCTTTCTTT. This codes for CASSLKGWRGNTEAFF.

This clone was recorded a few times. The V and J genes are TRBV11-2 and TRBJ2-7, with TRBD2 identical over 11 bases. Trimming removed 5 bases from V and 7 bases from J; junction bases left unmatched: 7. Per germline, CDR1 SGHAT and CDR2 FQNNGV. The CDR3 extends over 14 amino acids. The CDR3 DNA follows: TGTGCCAGCAGCCCGGGACTAGCGGACCTGGAGCAGTACTTC. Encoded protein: CASSPGLADLEQYF.

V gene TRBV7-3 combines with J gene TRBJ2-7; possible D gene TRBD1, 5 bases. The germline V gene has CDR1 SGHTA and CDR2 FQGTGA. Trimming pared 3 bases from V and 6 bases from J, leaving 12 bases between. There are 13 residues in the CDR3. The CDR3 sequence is CASSFRARGEQYF. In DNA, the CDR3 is TGTGCCAGCAGCTTCAGGGCGAGAGGCGAGCAGTACTTC.

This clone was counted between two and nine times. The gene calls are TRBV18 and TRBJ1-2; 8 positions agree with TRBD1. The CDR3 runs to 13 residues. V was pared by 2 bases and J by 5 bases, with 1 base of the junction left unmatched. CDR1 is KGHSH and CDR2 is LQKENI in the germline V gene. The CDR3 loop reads CASSPTGGYGYTF. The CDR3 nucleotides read TGTGCCAGCTCACCAACAGGGGGATATGGCTACACCTTC.

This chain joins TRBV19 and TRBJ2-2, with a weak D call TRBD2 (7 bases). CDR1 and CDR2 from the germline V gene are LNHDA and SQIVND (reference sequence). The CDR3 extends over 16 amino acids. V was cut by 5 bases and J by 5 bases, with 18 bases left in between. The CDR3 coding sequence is TGTGCCAGTAGTGTAGGGGGGGGCAGGTGGACCGGGGAGCTGTTTTTT. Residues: CASSVGGGRWTGELFF.

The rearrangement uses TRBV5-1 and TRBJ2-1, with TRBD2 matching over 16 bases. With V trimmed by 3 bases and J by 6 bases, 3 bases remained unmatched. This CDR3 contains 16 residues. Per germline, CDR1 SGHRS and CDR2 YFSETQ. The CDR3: CASSSGTSGRVNEQFF. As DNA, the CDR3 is TGCGCCAGCAGCTCTGGGACTAGCGGGAGGGTCAATGAGCAGTTCTTC.

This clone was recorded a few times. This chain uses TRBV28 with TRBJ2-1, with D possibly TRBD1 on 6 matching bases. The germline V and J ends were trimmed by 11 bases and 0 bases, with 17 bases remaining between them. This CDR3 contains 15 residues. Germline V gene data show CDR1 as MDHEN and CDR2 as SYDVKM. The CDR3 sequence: CASGRGYGSYNEQFF. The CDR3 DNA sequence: TGTGCCTCGGGCAGGGGTTACGGCTCCTACAATGAGCAGTTCTTC.

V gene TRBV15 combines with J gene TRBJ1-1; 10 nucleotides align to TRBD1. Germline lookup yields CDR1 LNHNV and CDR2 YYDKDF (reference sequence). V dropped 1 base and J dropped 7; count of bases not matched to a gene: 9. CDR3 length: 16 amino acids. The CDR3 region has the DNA TGTGCCACCAGCAGAGTAACGCGGGACAGGGGTCATGAAGCTTTCTTT. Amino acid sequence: CATSRVTRDRGHEAFF.

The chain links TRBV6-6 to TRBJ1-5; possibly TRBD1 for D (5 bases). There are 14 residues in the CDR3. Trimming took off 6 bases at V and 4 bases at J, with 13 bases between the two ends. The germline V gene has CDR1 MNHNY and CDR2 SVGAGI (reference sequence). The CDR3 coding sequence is TGTGCCAGCAGGGCCGCGGGGGAAAATCAGCCCCAGCATTTT. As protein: CASRAAGENQPQHF.

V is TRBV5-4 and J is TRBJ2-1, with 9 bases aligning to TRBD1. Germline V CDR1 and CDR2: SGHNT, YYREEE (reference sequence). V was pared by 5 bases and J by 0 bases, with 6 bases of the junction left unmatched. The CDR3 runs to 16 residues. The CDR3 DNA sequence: TGTGCCAGCAGACCGACAGGGGGGAGCTCCTACAATGAGCAGTTCTTC. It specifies CASRPTGGSSYNEQFF. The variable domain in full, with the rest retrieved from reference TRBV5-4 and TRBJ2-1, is ETGVTQSPTHLIKTRGQQVTLRCSSQSGHNTVSWYQQALGQGPQFIFQYYREEENGRGNFPPRFSGLQFPNYSSELNVNALELDDSALYLCASRPTGGSSYNEQFFGPGTRLTVL.

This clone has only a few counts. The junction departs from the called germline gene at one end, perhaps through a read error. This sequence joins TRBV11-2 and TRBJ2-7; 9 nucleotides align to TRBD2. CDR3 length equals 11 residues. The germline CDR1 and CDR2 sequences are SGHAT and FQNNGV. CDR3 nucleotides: TGTGCCAGCAGCTCACGGACTAGCGTCTCCTTC. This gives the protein CASSSRTSVSF. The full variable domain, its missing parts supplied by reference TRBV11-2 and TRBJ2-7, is EAGVAQSPRYKIIEKRQSVAFWCNPISGHATLYWYQQILGQGPKLLIQFQNNGVVDDSQLPKDRFSAERLKGVDSTLKIQPAKLEDSAVYLCASSSRTSVSFGPGTRLTVT.

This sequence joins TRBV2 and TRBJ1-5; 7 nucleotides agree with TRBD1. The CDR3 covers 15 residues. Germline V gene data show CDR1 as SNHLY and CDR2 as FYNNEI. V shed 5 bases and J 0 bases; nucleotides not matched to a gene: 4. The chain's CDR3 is CASSPDRASNQPQHF. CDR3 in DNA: TGTGCCAGCAGTCCTGACAGGGCTAGCAATCAGCCCCAGCATTTT.

Here the CDR3 DNA reads TGTGCCAGCAGTACCCAGGGGAGCTATAATTCACCCCTCCACTTT. It is translated as CASSTQGSYNSPLHF. The genes are TRBV6-1 and TRBJ1-6; weak D call: TRBD1 (6 bases). Germline loops: CDR1 MNHNS, CDR2 SASEGT. V was cut by 5 bases and J by 3 bases, with 11 bases left in between. The CDR3 has 15 amino acids.

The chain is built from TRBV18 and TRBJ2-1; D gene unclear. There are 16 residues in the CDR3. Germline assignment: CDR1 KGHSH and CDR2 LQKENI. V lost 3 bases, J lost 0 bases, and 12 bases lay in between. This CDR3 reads CASSPNARSSYNEQFF. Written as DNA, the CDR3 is TGTGCCAGCTCACCTAACGCCCGGAGCTCCTACAATGAGCAGTTCTTC.

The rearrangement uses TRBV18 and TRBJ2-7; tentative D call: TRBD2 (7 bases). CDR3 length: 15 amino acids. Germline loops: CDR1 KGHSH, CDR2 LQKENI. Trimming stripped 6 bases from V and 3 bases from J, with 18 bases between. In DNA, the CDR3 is TGTGCCAGCTCGGCCGCCTCGGGGGGCTACTACGAGCAGTACTTC. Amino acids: CASSAASGGYYEQYF.

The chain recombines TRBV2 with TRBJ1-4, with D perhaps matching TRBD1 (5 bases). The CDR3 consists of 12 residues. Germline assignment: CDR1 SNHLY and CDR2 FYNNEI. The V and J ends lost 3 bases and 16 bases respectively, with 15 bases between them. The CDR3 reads CASSEGPGGEFF. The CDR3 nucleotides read TGTGCCAGCAGTGAGGGGCCGGGCGGAGAGTTTTTT.

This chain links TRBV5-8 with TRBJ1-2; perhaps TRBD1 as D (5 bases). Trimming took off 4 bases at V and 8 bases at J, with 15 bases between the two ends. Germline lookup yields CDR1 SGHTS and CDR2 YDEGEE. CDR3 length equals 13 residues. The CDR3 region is CASSRAGNRGYTF. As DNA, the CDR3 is TGTGCCAGCAGCCGGGCAGGGAATCGGGGCTACACCTTC.

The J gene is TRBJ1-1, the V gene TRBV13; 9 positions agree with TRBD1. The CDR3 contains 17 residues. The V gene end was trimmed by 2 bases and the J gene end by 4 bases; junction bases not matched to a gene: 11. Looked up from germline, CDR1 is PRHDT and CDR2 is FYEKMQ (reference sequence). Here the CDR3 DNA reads TGTGCCAGCAGCTTACCCCTCCTACAGGGGGCGGTCACTGAAGCTTTCTTT. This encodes CASSLPLLQGAVTEAFF.

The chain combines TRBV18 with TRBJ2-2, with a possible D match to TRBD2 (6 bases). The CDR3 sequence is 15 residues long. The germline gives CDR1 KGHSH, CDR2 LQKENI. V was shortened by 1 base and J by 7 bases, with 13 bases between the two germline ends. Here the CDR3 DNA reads TGTGCCAGCTCACCACGCGGGGCAGGCAGCGGGGAGCTGTTTTTT. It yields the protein CASSPRGAGSGELFF.

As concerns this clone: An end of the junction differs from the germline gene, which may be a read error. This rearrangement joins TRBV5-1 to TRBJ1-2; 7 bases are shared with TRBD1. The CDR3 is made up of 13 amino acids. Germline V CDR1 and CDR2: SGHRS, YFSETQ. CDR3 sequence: CASSREGAQGYPF. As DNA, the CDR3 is TGCGCCAGCAGCCGAGAGGGGGCGCAGGGCTACCCCTTC.

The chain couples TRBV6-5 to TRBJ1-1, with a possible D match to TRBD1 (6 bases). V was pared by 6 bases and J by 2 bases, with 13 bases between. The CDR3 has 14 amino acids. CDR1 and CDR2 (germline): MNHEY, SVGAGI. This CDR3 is CASRRRTANTEAFF. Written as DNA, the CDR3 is TGTGCCAGCAGACGCCGGACAGCTAACACTGAAGCTTTCTTT.

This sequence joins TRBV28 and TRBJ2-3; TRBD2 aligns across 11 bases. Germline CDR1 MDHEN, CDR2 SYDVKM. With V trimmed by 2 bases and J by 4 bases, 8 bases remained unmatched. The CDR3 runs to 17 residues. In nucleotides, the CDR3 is TGTGCCAGCAGTTTACCACTAGCGGGAGTAGGAGCAGATACGCAGTATTTT. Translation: CASSLPLAGVGADTQYF.

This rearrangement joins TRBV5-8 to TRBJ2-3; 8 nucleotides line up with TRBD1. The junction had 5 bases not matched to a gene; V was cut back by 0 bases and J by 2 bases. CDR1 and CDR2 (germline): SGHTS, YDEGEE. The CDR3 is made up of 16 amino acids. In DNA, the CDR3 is TGTGCCAGCAGCTTGGGGGACAGGTCATACACAGATACGCAGTATTTT. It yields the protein CASSLGDRSYTDTQYF.

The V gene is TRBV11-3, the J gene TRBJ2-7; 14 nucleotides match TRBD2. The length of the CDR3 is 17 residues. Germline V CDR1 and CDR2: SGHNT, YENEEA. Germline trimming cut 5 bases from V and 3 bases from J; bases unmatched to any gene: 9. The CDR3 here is CASSPTTSGRDNYEQYF. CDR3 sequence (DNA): TGTGCCAGCAGCCCAACGACTAGCGGGAGGGATAACTACGAGCAGTACTTC.

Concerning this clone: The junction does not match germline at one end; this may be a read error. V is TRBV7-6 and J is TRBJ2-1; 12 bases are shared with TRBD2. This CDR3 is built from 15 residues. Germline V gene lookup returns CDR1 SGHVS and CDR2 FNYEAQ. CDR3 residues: CASSLAGGPYNEQFF. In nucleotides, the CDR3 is TGTGCCAGCAGCCTAGCGGGGGGGCCCTACAATGAGCAGTTCTTC. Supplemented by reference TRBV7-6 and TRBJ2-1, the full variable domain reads GAGVSQSPRYKVTKRGQDVALRCDPISGHVSLYWYRQALGQGPEFLTYFNYEAQQDKSGLPNDRFSAERPEGSISTLTIQRTEQRDSAMYRCASSLAGGPYNEQFFGPGTRLTVL.

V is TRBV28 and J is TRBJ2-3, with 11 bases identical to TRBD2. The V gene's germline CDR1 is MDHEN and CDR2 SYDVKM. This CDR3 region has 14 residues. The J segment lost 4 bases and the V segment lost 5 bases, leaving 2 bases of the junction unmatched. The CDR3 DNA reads TGTGCCAGCAGTACTAGCGGGAGCGCAGATACGCAGTATTTT. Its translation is CASSTSGSADTQYF.